Below, 7 T cell receptor beta chains from the same sample are listed, as sequenced in a study of tumor-infiltrating lymphocytes in primary liver carcinoma. The roughly 19-32 mg bulk tissue piece was not sorted before simultaneous RNA and DNA extraction. Starting from 500 ng of total RNA, TCR beta cDNA was produced with a primer in the constant region. ARM-PCR was slightly modified, and three nested multiplex PCR rounds with it gave rise to the TCR beta libraries. Both of the initial two PCR rounds ran for nine to ten cycles and employed TRBV1-TRBV30 forward primers alongside a C-beta reverse primer. One entry per CDR3 protein results from TCRdb running MiXCR on the multiplex PCR reads. The top ten hold roughly 21% of the sample, which has tens of thousands of distinct CDR3 sequences, about three quarters seen once. Input material: liver tumor tissue from sampling region 1. Subset in this sample: tumor region T1, superior pole. Receptor source: a man in his forties with primary liver carcinoma and hepatitis B virus infection.

This clonotype was recorded at least ten times. The chain combines TRBV6-5 with TRBJ1-5; weak D call: TRBD1 (6 bases). The germline V and J ends were trimmed by 7 bases and 5 bases, with 12 bases remaining between them. CDR3 length equals 13 residues. The germline V gene encodes CDR1 MNHEY and CDR2 SVGAGI. The CDR3 protein is CASKETGDQPQHF. In DNA, the CDR3 is TGTGCCAGCAAGGAGACAGGAGATCAGCCCCAGCATTTT.

On this clonotype: No conserved phenylalanine or tryptophan ends this CDR3, so it is likely a read error. The gene calls are TRBV20-1 and TRBJ2-1; D assignment may be TRBD1 or TRBD2 (5 bases each). With 6 bases removed from V and 9 bases from J, the gap between germline ends came to 18 bases. This CDR3 has 13 amino acids. Looked up from germline, CDR1 is DFQATT and CDR2 is SNEGSKA (reference sequence). CDR3 in DNA: TGCAGTGCCTTGACTCCCCGGGGCCCTGAGCAGTTCCTC. This encodes CSALTPRGPEQFL.

This clonotype was picked up many times. V usage is TRBV7-8 and J usage is TRBJ2-1, with TRBD2 matching 8 bases. The CDR3 has 15 residues. V shed 6 bases, J shed 4 bases, and the junction held 8 bases outside the gene matches. In germline, CDR1 is SGHVS, CDR2 FQNEAQ. The CDR3 sequence: CASRPTGGGYNEQFF. CDR3 coding DNA: TGTGCCAGCAGACCGACCGGCGGGGGGTACAATGAGCAGTTCTTC.

A word on this clonotype: The germline gene is not matched at one end of the junction; a read error may be the cause. V gene TRBV4-2 combines with J gene TRBJ1-1; TRBD1 is a possible D gene (5 bases). This CDR3 is built from 18 residues. The germline V gene encodes CDR1 LGHNA and CDR2 YNFKEQ. The CDR3 protein is CANSTHRDRGIFTTEAFF. The CDR3 nucleotides are TGTGCCAACAGCACTCACCGGGATAGGGGAATTTTCACCACTGAAGCTTTCTTT.

Comments on this clonotype: The junction differs from germline at one of its ends, possibly a read error. J is TRBJ2-2 and V is TRBV10-3; TRBD2 matches at 13 bases. This CDR3 comprises 18 residues. Looked up from germline, CDR1 is ENHRY and CDR2 is SYGVKD. CDR3: CAISRVGTSGKVSGELFF. CDR3 DNA: TGTGCCATCAGCCGTGTCGGGACTAGCGGGAAGGTTTCCGGGGAGTTGTTTTTT.

Of note for this clonotype: As the CDR3 is not closed by the conserved phenylalanine or tryptophan, this likely results from a read error. The chain uses TRBV5-4 and TRBJ2-5; 13 bases are shared with TRBD2. Germline CDR1 reads SGHNT; CDR2 reads YYREEE (reference sequence). The CDR3 length is 18 residues. CDR3 coding DNA: TGTGCCATCAGCTTAGGACTAGCGGGAGTTGGGGGGCAAGAGACCCAGTACTCC. Protein product: CAISLGLAGVGGQETQYS.

Turning to this clonotype: The junction departs from germline at one end; a sequencing error may be responsible. The V gene is TRBV12-3 or TRBV12-4, the J gene TRBJ2-3; TRBD2 agrees at 7 bases. There are 15 residues in the CDR3. The CDR3 region has the DNA TGTGCCAGCACCCAGGTAGCGGGCGCCACAGACACGCGGTATTTT. Translated, it gives CASTQVAGATDTRYF.